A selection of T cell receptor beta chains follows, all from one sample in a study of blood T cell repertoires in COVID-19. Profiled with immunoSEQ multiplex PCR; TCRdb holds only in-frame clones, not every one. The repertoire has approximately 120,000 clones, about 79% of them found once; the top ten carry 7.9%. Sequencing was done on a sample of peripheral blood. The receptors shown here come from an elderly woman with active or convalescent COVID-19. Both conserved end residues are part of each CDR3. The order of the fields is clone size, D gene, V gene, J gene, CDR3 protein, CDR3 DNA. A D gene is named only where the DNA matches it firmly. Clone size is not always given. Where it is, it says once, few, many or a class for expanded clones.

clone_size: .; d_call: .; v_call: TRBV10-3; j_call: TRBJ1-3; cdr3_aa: CAITGLSGNTIYF; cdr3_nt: TGTGCCATCACGGGTCTCTCTGGAAACACCATATATTTT
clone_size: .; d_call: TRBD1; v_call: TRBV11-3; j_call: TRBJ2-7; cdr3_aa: CASSLGQSYEQYF; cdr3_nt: TGTGCCAGCAGCTTGGGACAGTCCTACGAGCAGTACTTC
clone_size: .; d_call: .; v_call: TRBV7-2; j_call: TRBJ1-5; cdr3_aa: CASTPNSNQPQHF; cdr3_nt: TGTGCCAGCACCCCTAATAGCAATCAGCCCCAGCATTTT
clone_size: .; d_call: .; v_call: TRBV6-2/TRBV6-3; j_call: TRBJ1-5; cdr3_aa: CASSYRSDQPQHF; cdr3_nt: TGTGCCAGCAGTTACCGGAGTGATCAGCCCCAGCATTTT
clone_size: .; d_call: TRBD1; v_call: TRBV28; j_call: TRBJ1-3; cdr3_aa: CASSHRQGPNTIYF; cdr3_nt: TGTGCCAGCAGTCATCGACAGGGACCAAACACCATATATTTT
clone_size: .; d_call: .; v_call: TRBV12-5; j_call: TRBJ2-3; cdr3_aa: CASGPRSDTQYF; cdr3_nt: TGTGCTAGTGGCCCCAGATCCGATACGCAGTATTTT
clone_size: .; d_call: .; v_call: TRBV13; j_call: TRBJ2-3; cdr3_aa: CASSSPESTDTQYF; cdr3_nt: TGTGCCAGCAGCTCTCCGGAGAGCACAGATACGCAGTATTTT
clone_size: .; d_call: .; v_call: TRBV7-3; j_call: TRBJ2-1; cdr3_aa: CASSLDGSTSNEQFF; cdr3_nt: TGTGCCAGCAGCTTAGATGGGAGCACTAGCAATGAGCAGTTCTTC
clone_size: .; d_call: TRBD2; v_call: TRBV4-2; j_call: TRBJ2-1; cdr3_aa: CASSQVSIAGGWGNEQFF; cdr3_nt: TGTGCCAGCAGCCAAGTTTCGATAGCGGGAGGGTGGGGCAATGAGCAGTTCTTC
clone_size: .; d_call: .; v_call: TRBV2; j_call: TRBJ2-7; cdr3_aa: CASSVPPVSYEQYF; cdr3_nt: TGTGCCAGCAGTGTTCCCCCCGTCTCCTACGAGCAGTACTTC
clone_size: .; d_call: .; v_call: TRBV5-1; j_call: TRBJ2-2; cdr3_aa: CASSWGDTGELFF; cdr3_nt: TGCGCCAGCAGCTGGGGGGACACCGGGGAGCTGTTTTTT
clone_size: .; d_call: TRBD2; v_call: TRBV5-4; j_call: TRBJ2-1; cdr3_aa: CASSGLAGGYNEQFF; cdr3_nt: TGTGCCAGCAGCGGACTAGCGGGAGGGTACAATGAGCAGTTCTTC
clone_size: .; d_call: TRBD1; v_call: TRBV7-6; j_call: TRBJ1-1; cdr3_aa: CASSRKINGQGNTEAFF; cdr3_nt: TGTGCCAGCAGCCGGAAAATCAACGGACAGGGGAACACTGAAGCTTTCTTT
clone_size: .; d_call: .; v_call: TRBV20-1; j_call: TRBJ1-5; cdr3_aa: CSASSGFSNQPQHF; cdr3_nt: TGCAGTGCTAGTTCCGGGTTTAGCAATCAGCCCCAGCATTTT
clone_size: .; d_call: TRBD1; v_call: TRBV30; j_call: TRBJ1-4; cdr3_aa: CAWSRNRGNEKLFF; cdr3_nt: TGTGCCTGGAGTCGAAACAGGGGGAATGAAAAACTGTTTTTT
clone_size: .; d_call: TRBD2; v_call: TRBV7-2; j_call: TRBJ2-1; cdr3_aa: CASSLRLAEGEQFF; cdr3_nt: TGTGCCAGCAGCCTCAGACTAGCTGAGGGTGAGCAGTTCTTC
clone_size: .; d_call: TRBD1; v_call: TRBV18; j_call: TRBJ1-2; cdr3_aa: CASSPYVGQRLNYGYTF; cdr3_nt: TGTGCCAGCTCACCTTACGTGGGACAGAGATTAAACTATGGCTACACCTTC
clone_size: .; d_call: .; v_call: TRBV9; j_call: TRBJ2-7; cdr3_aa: CASSVGQGGGISSYEQYF; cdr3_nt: TGTGCCAGCAGCGTAGGGCAGGGTGGCGGGATCAGCTCCTACGAGCAGTACTTC
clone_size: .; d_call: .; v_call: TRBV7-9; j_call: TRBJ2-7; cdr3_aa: CASSSDPVYEQYF; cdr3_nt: TGTGCCAGCAGCTCAGATCCCGTGTACGAGCAGTACTTC
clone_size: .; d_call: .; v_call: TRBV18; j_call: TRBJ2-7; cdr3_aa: CASSPGGTYEQYF; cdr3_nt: TGTGCCAGCTCACCAGGCGGGACCTACGAGCAGTACTTC
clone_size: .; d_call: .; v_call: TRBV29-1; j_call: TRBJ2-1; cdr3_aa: CSVGRSGEQFF; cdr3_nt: TGCAGCGTCGGCCGAAGCGGAGAGCAGTTCTTC
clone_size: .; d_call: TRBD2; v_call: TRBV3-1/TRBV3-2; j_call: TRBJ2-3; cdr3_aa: CASSPGLGRDTQYF; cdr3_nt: TGTGCCAGCAGTCCCGGACTAGGCAGAGATACGCAGTATTTT
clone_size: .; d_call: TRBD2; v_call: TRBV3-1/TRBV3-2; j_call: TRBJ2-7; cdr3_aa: CASSQDKNGRSRGEQYF; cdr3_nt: TGTGCCAGCAGCCAAGATAAGAACGGGAGGTCAAGAGGGGAGCAGTACTTC
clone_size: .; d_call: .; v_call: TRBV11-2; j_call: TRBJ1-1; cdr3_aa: CASSLEGGRNTEAFF; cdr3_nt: TGTGCCAGCAGCTTAGAGGGGGGACGGAACACTGAAGCTTTCTTT
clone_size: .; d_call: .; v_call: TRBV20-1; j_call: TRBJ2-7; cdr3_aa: CSARQANEQYF; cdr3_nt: TGCAGTGCCCGACAGGCCAACGAGCAGTACTTC
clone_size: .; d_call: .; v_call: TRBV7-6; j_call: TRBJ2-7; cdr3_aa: CASSQSFAGRITYEQYF; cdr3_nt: TGTGCCAGCAGCCAATCTTTCGCCGGGAGAATCACCTACGAGCAGTACTTC
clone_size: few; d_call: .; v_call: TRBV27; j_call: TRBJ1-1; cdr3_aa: CASSLPQRGAEAFF; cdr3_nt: TGTGCCAGCAGTTTACCCCAAAGAGGCGCTGAAGCTTTCTTT
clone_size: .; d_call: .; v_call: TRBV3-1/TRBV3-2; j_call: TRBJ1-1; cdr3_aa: CASSQQGTEAFF; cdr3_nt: TGTGCCAGCAGCCAGCAGGGCACTGAAGCTTTCTTT
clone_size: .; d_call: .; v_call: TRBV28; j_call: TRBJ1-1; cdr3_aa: CASSLIREDTEAFF; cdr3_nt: TGTGCCAGCAGTTTGATCAGGGAGGACACTGAAGCTTTCTTT
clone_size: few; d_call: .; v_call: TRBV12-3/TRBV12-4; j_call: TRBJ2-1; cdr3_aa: CASSRGGNEQFF; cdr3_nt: TGTGCCAGCAGTAGAGGAGGGAATGAGCAGTTCTTC